This TCR beta chain was found in a study of Ad26.COV2.S vaccination and SARS-CoV-2 variants. Across the whole study: The donor participated in the COV1001 trial, in its Ad26.COV2.S arm. Ad26.COV2.S shots went into the muscle once or twice, 56 days apart.

The treatment: roughly 18 received Ad26.COV2.S at low or high dose, single or two shots; about 5 received placebo; per-sample allocation not given. Each sample was drawn 63 days after the first injection (of vaccine or placebo). Boston provided a donor who was an adult aged 18-55 years. Participants' vaccine, an Ad26 vector, delivered Wuhan-strain SARS-CoV-2 spike. The assay was immunoSEQ multiplex PCR, and TCRdb's table has in-frame clones only and misses some. The sample lists hundreds of thousands of clones; around 90% were seen once. The CDR3 sequence is 15 residues long. V lost 4 bases to trimming and J lost 2 bases; unmatched junction nucleotides: 5. In germline, CDR1 is SEHNR, CDR2 FQNEAQ (reference sequence).

The J gene is TRBJ2-7, the V gene TRBV7-9; TRBD1 aligns across 10 bases. The TCR sequence derives from a person aged 18 to 59 who received the Ad26.COV2.S COVID-19 vaccine or a placebo. Source: peripheral blood, taken in a trial of Ad26.COV2.S vaccine versus placebo. CDR3 in DNA: TGTGCCAGCAGCTCGGGACAGGGGATCACCTACGAGCAGTACTTC. As protein: CASSSGQGITYEQYF.